This T cell receptor beta chain was sequenced in a study of blood T cell repertoires in COVID-19. This CDR3 is built from 14 residues. Germline V gene sequence: CDR1 LNHDA, CDR2 SQIVND (reference sequence). The junction had 7 bases not matched to a gene; V was cut back by 9 bases and J by 3 bases. Here immunoSEQ multiplex PCR was the method, and the copy in TCRdb shows in-frame clones only, minus some. The table lists about 280,000 clones, just over 85% of them singletons. The receptor's source is a woman aged 25 to 45 with active or convalescent COVID-19. V and J are TRBV19 and TRBJ1-4; 7 nucleotides agree with TRBD1. Sequencing was performed on peripheral blood. Here the CDR3 DNA reads TGTGCCAGCGGCGGGGACAGCTCTAATGAAAAACTGTTTTTT. It codes for CASGGDSSNEKLFF.